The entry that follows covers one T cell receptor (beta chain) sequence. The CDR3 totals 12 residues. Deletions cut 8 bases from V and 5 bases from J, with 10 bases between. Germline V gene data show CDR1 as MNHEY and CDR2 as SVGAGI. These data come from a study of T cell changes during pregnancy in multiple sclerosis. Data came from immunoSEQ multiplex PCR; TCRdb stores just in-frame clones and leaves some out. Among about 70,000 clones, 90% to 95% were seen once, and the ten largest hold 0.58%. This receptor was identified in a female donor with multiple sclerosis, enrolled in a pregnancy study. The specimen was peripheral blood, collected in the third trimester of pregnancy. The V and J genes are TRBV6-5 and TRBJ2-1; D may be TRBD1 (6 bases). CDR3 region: CASGGANNEQFF. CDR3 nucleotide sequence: TGTGCCAGCGGGGGCGCGAACAATGAGCAGTTCTTC.